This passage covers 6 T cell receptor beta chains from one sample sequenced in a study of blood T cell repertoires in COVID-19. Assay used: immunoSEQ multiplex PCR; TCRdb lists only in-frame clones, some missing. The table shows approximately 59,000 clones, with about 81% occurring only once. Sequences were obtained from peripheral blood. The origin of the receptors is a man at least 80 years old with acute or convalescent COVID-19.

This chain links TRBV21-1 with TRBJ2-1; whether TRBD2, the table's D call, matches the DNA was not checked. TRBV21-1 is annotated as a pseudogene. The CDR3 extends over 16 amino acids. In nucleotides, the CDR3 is TGTGCCAGCAGCAAAGGACGGACTAGCGGGAATTGTGAGCAGTTCTTC. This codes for CASSKGRTSGNCEQFF.

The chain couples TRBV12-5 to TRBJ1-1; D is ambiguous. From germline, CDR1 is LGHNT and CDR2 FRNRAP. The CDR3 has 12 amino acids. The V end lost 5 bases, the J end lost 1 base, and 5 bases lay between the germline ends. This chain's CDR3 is CASGRSNTEAFF. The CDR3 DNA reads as TGTGCTAGTGGTCGGTCGAACACTGAAGCTTTCTTT.

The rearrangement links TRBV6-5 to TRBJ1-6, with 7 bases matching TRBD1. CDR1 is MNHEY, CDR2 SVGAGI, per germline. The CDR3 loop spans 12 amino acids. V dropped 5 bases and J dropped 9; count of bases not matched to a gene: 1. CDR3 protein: CASSRTGSPLHF. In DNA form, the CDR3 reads TGTGCCAGCAGTCGGACAGGTTCACCCCTCCACTTT.

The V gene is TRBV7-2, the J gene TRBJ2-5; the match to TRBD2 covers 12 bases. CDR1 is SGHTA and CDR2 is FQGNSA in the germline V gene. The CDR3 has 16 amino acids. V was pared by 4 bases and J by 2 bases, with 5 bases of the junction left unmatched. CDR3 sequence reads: CASSSLTSGGQETQYF. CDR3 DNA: TGTGCCAGCAGCTCCCTTACTAGCGGGGGGCAAGAGACCCAGTACTTC.

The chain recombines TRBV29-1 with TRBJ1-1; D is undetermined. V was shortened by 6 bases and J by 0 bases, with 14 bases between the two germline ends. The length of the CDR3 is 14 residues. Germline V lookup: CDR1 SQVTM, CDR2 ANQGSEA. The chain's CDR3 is CSVARLPLNTEAFF. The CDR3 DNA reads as TGCAGCGTCGCGCGTCTACCCTTGAACACTGAAGCTTTCTTT.

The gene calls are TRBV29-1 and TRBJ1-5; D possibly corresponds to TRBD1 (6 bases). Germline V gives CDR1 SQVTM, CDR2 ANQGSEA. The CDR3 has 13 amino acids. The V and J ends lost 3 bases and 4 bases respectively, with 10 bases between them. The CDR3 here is CSVDVGQNQPQHF. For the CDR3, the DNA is TGCAGCGTTGATGTGGGACAAAATCAGCCCCAGCATTTT.